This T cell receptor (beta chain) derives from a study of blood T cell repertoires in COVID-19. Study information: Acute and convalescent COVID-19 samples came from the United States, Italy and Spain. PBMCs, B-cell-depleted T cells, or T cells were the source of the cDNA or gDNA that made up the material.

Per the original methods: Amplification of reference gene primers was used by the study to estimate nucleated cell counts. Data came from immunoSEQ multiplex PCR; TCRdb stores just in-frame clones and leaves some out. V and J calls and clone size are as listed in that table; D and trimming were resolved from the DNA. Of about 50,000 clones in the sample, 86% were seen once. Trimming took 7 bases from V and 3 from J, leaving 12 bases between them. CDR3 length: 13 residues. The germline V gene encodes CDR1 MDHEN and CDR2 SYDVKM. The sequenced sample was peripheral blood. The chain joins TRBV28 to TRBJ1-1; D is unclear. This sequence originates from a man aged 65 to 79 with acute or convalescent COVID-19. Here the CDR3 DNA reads TGTGCCAGCACCCCTCCGGTAGACACTGAAGCTTTCTTT. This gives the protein CASTPPVDTEAFF.